Shown below are 25 T cell receptor beta chains from a single sample sequenced in a study of identifying expanded T cells in peripheral blood. Sequencing was performed with immunoSEQ multiplex PCR; in TCRdb, only in-frame clones are kept and a portion is missing. Among around 120,000 clones, 84% were seen once, and the ten largest hold more than 2.5%. Material: blood. These receptors were taken from a person between 18 and 75 years old in good health.

The sample holds a few counts of this clone. V and J are TRBV15 and TRBJ1-5; D uncertain. Germline V CDR1 and CDR2: LNHNV, YYDKDF (reference sequence). V lost 2 bases and J lost 1, with 3 bases in between. This CDR3 is built from 13 residues. The CDR3 bases are TGTGCCACCAGCAGACAGAGCAATCAGCCCCAGCATTTT. Its translation is CATSRQSNQPQHF.

The genes are TRBV27 and TRBJ1-2; D not resolved. There are 13 residues in the CDR3. Trimming removed 5 bases from V and 8 bases from J, with 15 bases in between. Germline-derived CDR1 and CDR2 are MNHEY and SMNVEV (reference sequence). DNA for the CDR3: TGTGCCAGCAGTCCGACGGAGCTTAAGGGCTACACCTTC. This gives the protein CASSPTELKGYTF.

The CDR3 nucleotides read TGTGCCAGCTCCGACGGGGAGGGGGCATGGGGGGACACTGAAGCTTTCTTT. Protein: CASSDGEGAWGDTEAFF. The chain is built from TRBV28 and TRBJ1-1; 7 bases agree with TRBD1. The CDR3 has 17 amino acids. The V gene's germline CDR1 is MDHEN and CDR2 SYDVKM. V was pared by 8 bases and J by 3 bases, with 18 bases of the junction left unmatched. Based on the CDR3 plus reference TRBV28 and TRBJ1-1, the full variable domain is DVKVTQSSRYLVKRTGEKVFLECVQDMDHENMFWYRQDPGLGLRLIYFSYDVKMKEKGDIPEGYSVSREKKERFSLILESASTNQTSMYLCASSDGEGAWGDTEAFFGQGTRLTVV.

The chain has TRBV5-1 and TRBJ2-6; 8 positions agree with TRBD1. In germline, CDR1 is SGHRS, CDR2 YFSETQ. The junction had 18 bases not matched to a gene; V was cut back by 6 bases and J by 1 base. The CDR3 is 20 residues long. The CDR3 bases are TGCGCCAGCACCTCAGCCTGGGACAGGAAGGTCCCATCTGGGGCCAACGTCCTGACTTTC. Translated, it gives CASTSAWDRKVPSGANVLTF.

This chain joins TRBV19 and TRBJ2-5; D ambiguous. The ends were cut back, 3 bases at V and 5 bases at J, with 10 bases in the middle. CDR1 and CDR2 from the germline V gene are LNHDA and SQIVND (reference sequence). The CDR3 spans 13 residues. In nucleotides, the CDR3 is TGTGCCAGTAGTATTAGAACTCGGGAGACCCAGTACTTC. This gives the protein CASSIRTRETQYF. The whole variable domain, remainder taken from reference TRBV19 and TRBJ2-5, is DGGITQSPKYLFRKEGQNVTLSCEQNLNHDAMYWYRQDPGQGLRLIYYSQIVNDFQKGDIAEGYSVSREKKESFPLTVTSAQKNPTAFYLCASSIRTRETQYFGPGTRLLVL.

J is TRBJ2-7 and V is TRBV28; TRBD1 agrees at 8 bases. The CDR3 totals 21 residues. Germline CDR1 reads MDHEN; CDR2 reads SYDVKM. The J segment lost 5 bases and the V segment lost 6 bases, leaving 30 bases of the junction unmatched. CDR3 amino acids: CASRPSAGQGTGGAGRNEQYF. The CDR3 DNA reads as TGTGCCAGCAGACCCTCCGCCGGACAGGGAACGGGCGGGGCTGGAAGAAACGAGCAGTACTTC.

This chain uses TRBV6-1 with TRBJ2-5; D tentatively fits TRBD1 or TRBD2 (5 bases each). The CDR3 has 14 amino acids. Germline CDR1 reads MNHNS; CDR2 reads SASEGT. V lost 5 bases, J lost 1 base, and 11 bases lay in between. As DNA, the CDR3 is TGTGCCAGCAGTCCCTGGGGGATCCAAGAGACCCAGTACTTC. Residues: CASSPWGIQETQYF.

The CDR3 nucleotides read TGTGCCAGCAGCCAAGAGATGGGGCTTGGTGCGGGTCCCAGCTACGAGCAGTACTTC. It encodes CASSQEMGLGAGPSYEQYF. The chain recombines TRBV4-2 with TRBJ2-7; the D gene could be TRBD1 or TRBD2 (5 bases each). The CDR3 runs 19 residues. The germline V and J ends were trimmed by 0 bases and 3 bases, with 24 bases remaining between them. The germline V gene encodes CDR1 LGHNA and CDR2 YNFKEQ.

The chain links TRBV11-2 to TRBJ2-7; 10 bases agree with TRBD2. Germline V lookup: CDR1 SGHAT, CDR2 FQNNGV. Losses at the gene ends were 1 base for V and 0 bases for J; bases not matched to a gene: 9. This CDR3 has 18 amino acids. The CDR3 DNA sequence: TGTGCCAGCAGCTTAGTGGGTAGCGGGGGGCCGTCCTCCTACGAGCAGTACTTC. Its protein product is CASSLVGSGGPSSYEQYF.

The V call is TRBV6-5, the J call TRBJ1-1; D is undetermined. CDR3 length equals 13 residues. Deletions cut 4 bases from V and 5 bases from J, with 11 bases between. Germline CDR1 is MNHEY and CDR2 is SVGAGI. The CDR3 region is CASSFYGQTEAFF. CDR3 bases: TGTGCCAGCAGTTTTTACGGGCAGACTGAAGCTTTCTTT.

The genes are TRBV9 and TRBJ1-5; D ambiguous. In germline, CDR1 is SGDLS, CDR2 YYNGEE. V was shortened by 2 bases and J by 0 bases, with 9 bases between the two germline ends. CDR3 length: 15 amino acids. DNA of the CDR3: TGTGCCAGCAGCGTCGCAGGACTTAGCAATCAGCCCCAGCATTTT. Translation: CASSVAGLSNQPQHF.

CDR3 coding DNA: TGTGCCAGCAGCCTATTGTCAGGCGGGGGCACAGATACGCAGTATTTT. Encoded protein: CASSLLSGGGTDTQYF. This chain uses TRBV7-2 with TRBJ2-3, with TRBD2 as a possible D gene (6 bases). The germline V gene has CDR1 SGHTA and CDR2 FQGNSA. V dropped 5 bases and J dropped 1 base, with 16 bases sitting between them. This CDR3 is 16 amino acids long.

This clone appeared a few times. This chain links TRBV6-6 with TRBJ1-2, with 7 bases fitting TRBD1. Germline CDR1 reads MNHNY; CDR2 reads SVGAGI (reference sequence). The CDR3 extends over 12 amino acids. V gave up 5 bases and J gave up 6 bases; unmatched junction bases: 3. CDR3 loop: CASSQQGNGYTF. CDR3 DNA: TGTGCCAGCAGTCAACAGGGGAATGGCTACACCTTC.

J is TRBJ2-3 and V is TRBV10-1; weak D call: TRBD2 (5 bases). CDR3 length: 14 residues. Trimming left V 3 bases short and J 3 bases short, with 10 bases between. In germline, CDR1 is WNHNN, CDR2 SYGVQD (reference sequence). The CDR3 sequence is CASSEAVETDTQYF. CDR3 bases: TGCGCCAGCAGTGAAGCGGTAGAGACAGATACGCAGTATTTT.

V usage is TRBV19 and J usage is TRBJ2-2; D might be TRBD1 (6 bases). The germline gives CDR1 LNHDA, CDR2 SQIVND (reference sequence). The CDR3 consists of 15 residues. V lost 5 bases to trimming and J lost 3 bases, with 13 bases between them. This CDR3 reads CASSWAEGDTGELFF. In nucleotides, the CDR3 is TGTGCCAGTAGTTGGGCCGAGGGGGACACCGGGGAGCTGTTTTTT.

The V call is TRBV18, the J call TRBJ1-4; D gene uncertain. With 3 bases removed from V and 8 bases from J, the gap between germline ends came to 13 bases. The CDR3 loop spans 14 amino acids. CDR1 is KGHSH and CDR2 is LQKENI in the germline V gene. In DNA, the CDR3 is TGTGCCAGCTCACCTCCGTTTATGGGGGAAAAACTGTTTTTT. Encoded protein: CASSPPFMGEKLFF.

As DNA, the CDR3 is TGCGCCAGCAGCGTCCCGGGACAGGGTTCCACTGAAGCTTTCTTT. Translating gives CASSVPGQGSTEAFF. The V and J genes are TRBV5-1 and TRBJ1-1, with TRBD1 identical over 9 bases. This CDR3 is 15 amino acids long. V shed 4 bases and J 4 bases; nucleotides not matched to a gene: 8. CDR1 is SGHRS and CDR2 is YFSETQ in the germline V gene.

The chain employs TRBV20-1 and TRBJ2-5, with D hard to call. Germline-derived CDR1 and CDR2 are DFQATT and SNEGSKA (reference sequence). V was pared by 4 bases and J by 3 bases, with 6 bases between. The CDR3 loop spans 11 amino acids. The CDR3 DNA reads as TGCAGTGCTAAGAATAAAGAGACCCAGTACTTC. Its translation is CSAKNKETQYF.

The rearrangement joins TRBV9 to TRBJ1-2; 11 bases match TRBD1. The length of the CDR3 is 15 residues. The ends lost 3 bases at V and 3 bases at J; junction bases unmatched: 4. Germline CDR1 and CDR2: SGDLS and YYNGEE. CDR3 loop: CASSGTGQGDYGYTF. CDR3 DNA: TGTGCCAGCAGCGGTACGGGACAGGGGGACTATGGCTACACCTTC.

This clone has more than one count but fewer than ten. The rearrangement joins TRBV19 to TRBJ1-1, with D possibly TRBD1 on 5 matching bases. Trimming cost V 4 bases and J 5 bases, with 14 bases left between them. The CDR3 is 14 amino acids. From germline, CDR1 is LNHDA and CDR2 SQIVND (reference sequence). The CDR3 spells CASSNPRVRTEAFF. CDR3 coding DNA: TGTGCCAGTAGTAATCCCAGGGTTCGGACTGAAGCTTTCTTT.

The V call is TRBV4-3, the J call TRBJ2-1; TRBD2 matches 12 bases. Trimming removed 1 base from V and 0 bases from J; junction bases left unmatched: 7. The V gene's germline CDR1 is LGHNA and CDR2 YSLEER. The length of the CDR3 is 19 residues. CDR3 DNA sequence: TGCGCCAGCAGCCAAGTACTAGCGGGGGGCCCCAGCTCCTACAATGAGCAGTTCTTC. Protein: CASSQVLAGGPSSYNEQFF.

The chain recombines TRBV27 with TRBJ1-5; 8 bases are a match to TRBD1. The CDR3 loop spans 16 amino acids. From germline, CDR1 is MNHEY and CDR2 SMNVEV (reference sequence). V shed 5 bases and J 1 base; nucleotides not matched to a gene: 7. The chain's CDR3 is CASSATGGWSNQPQHF. The CDR3 nucleotides read TGTGCCAGCAGTGCAACAGGGGGTTGGAGCAATCAGCCCCAGCATTTT.

This chain connects TRBV10-3 to TRBJ1-1; a weak D match, TRBD1 (6 bases). The CDR3 spans 16 residues. Germline lookup yields CDR1 ENHRY and CDR2 SYGVKD. With 11 bases removed from V and 3 bases from J, the gap between germline ends came to 25 bases. CDR3 residues: CAATQGLAGRHTEAFF. The CDR3 DNA reads as TGTGCCGCTACACAGGGTCTGGCTGGCCGGCACACTGAAGCTTTCTTT.

The J gene is TRBJ1-6, the V gene TRBV30; D not certain. Germline V lookup: CDR1 GTSNPN, CDR2 SVGIG (reference sequence). Deletions cut 2 bases from V and 9 bases from J, with 20 bases between. The CDR3 has 16 amino acids. The CDR3 DNA is TGTGCCTGGAGTCTATCAACCACTGGGATTATTTCACCCCTCCACTTT. This gives the protein CAWSLSTTGIISPLHF.

The V and J genes are TRBV7-3 and TRBJ1-2; TRBD1 matches 9 bases. Germline V gene sequence: CDR1 SGHTA, CDR2 FQGTGA. The ends lost 6 bases at V and 6 bases at J; junction bases unmatched: 8. This CDR3 region has 14 residues. This chain's CDR3 is CASSPGTGTNGYTF. The DNA of the CDR3 is TGTGCCAGCAGTCCCGGGACAGGGACCAATGGCTACACCTTC.